This T cell receptor (beta chain) derives from a study of OX40 agonist ivuxolimab in advanced cancers. About the study: Patients took ivuxolimab, an agonistic anti-OX40 (CD134) antibody. Study-wide results and caveats: It was not determined which antigens were specifically recognized by the peripheral T cells that had undergone clonal expansion. Mean expanded clone counts were higher in CD8+ than CD4+ T cells.

As concerns this clone: No antigen is known for it.

Here immunoSEQ multiplex PCR was the method, and the copy in TCRdb shows in-frame clones only, minus some. The sample holds roughly 60,000 clones, about 84% seen once. The sample was CD4+ or CD8+ T cells sorted from blood, taken in a trial of the OX40 agonist ivuxolimab. This clonotype was obtained from an adult with an advanced solid tumor such as melanoma, head and neck, liver or kidney cancer.

The CDR3 region has the DNA TGTGCCAGCAGTTCCTCGACAGGAGATACGCAGTATTTT. Amino acids: CASSSSTGDTQYF. The J gene is TRBJ2-3, the V gene TRBV28, with D possibly being TRBD1 (6 bases). Trimming took 4 bases from V and 5 from J, leaving 10 bases between them. The CDR3 sequence is 13 residues long. Germline values: CDR1 MDHEN, CDR2 SYDVKM.